This passage covers 10 T cell receptor beta chains from one sample sequenced in a study of blood T cell repertoires in COVID-19. Profiling relied on immunoSEQ multiplex PCR, and the TCRdb table lists in-frame clones only, not all of them. The sample shows around 67,000 clones, about three quarters of them seen only once. The sample taken for sequencing was peripheral blood. These receptors were collected from a human donor in a cohort sampled during active COVID-19.

The rearrangement links TRBV10-2 to TRBJ2-5; tentative D call: TRBD2 (6 bases). V was trimmed by 7 bases and J by 5 bases, leaving 20 bases between them. CDR3 length: 15 amino acids. Germline CDR1 is WSHSY and CDR2 is SAAADI. CDR3: CASTLGGSPAETQYF. The CDR3 region has the DNA TGCGCCAGCACCCTAGGAGGGTCCCCTGCCGAGACCCAGTACTTC.

The V and J genes are TRBV28 and TRBJ1-4; D ambiguous. The V gene lost 6 bases and the J gene lost 0 bases, with 11 bases spanning the gap. The CDR3 is made up of 15 amino acids. CDR1 MDHEN and CDR2 SYDVKM come from the germline V gene. The CDR3 loop is CASSLLSSTNEKLFF. The DNA of the CDR3 is TGTGCCAGCAGCCTTCTGTCGTCAACTAATGAAAAACTGTTTTTT. Variable domain in full (rest from reference TRBV28 and TRBJ1-4): DVKVTQSSRYLVKRTGEKVFLECVQDMDHENMFWYRQDPGLGLRLIYFSYDVKMKEKGDIPEGYSVSREKKERFSLILESASTNQTSMYLCASSLLSSTNEKLFFGSGTQLSVL.

CDR3 protein: CASSPAGTAYEQYF. DNA for the CDR3: TGTGCCAGCAGCCCGGCCGGGACAGCATACGAGCAGTACTTC. The V and J genes are TRBV21-1 and TRBJ2-7; the table's D call, TRBD1, was not checked against the DNA. TRBV21-1 is a known pseudogene. This CDR3 region has 14 residues.

The rearrangement links TRBV19 to TRBJ2-1, with 7 positions matching TRBD2. Germline assignment: CDR1 LNHDA and CDR2 SQIVND (reference sequence). The CDR3 consists of 15 residues. V shed 3 bases, J shed 4 bases, and the junction held 6 bases outside the gene matches. CDR3 in amino acids: CASSIGGSGYNEQFF. CDR3 DNA sequence: TGTGCCAGTAGTATTGGCGGGAGCGGATACAATGAGCAGTTCTTC.

This chain links TRBV5-4 with TRBJ1-1, with D hard to call. Germline lookup yields CDR1 SGHNT and CDR2 YYREEE (reference sequence). V was pared by 0 bases and J by 1 base, with 10 bases between. The CDR3 spans 15 residues. CDR3 amino acids: CASSLGGGWNTEAFF. CDR3 DNA sequence: TGTGCCAGCAGCTTGGGGGGAGGGTGGAACACTGAAGCTTTCTTT. The full variable domain, its missing parts supplied by reference TRBV5-4 and TRBJ1-1, is ETGVTQSPTHLIKTRGQQVTLRCSSQSGHNTVSWYQQALGQGPQFIFQYYREEENGRGNFPPRFSGLQFPNYSSELNVNALELDDSALYLCASSLGGGWNTEAFFGQGTRLTVV.

This clone showed up just once. The genes are TRBV4-1 and TRBJ1-6; TRBD1 aligns across 7 bases. V lost 4 bases to trimming and J lost 7 bases; unmatched junction nucleotides: 10. This CDR3 has 16 amino acids. Germline-derived CDR1 and CDR2 are MGHRA and YSYEKL. The CDR3 sequence: CASSPGRDSGNSPLHF. The CDR3 DNA reads TGCGCCAGCAGCCCGGGCCGGGACAGCGGCAATTCACCCCTCCACTTT.

The chain joins TRBV7-2 to TRBJ2-3; 7 bases map to TRBD2. CDR3 size: 15 residues. Germline V gene lookup returns CDR1 SGHTA and CDR2 FQGNSA. Trimming took 5 bases from V and 4 from J; bases not matched to a gene: 9. CDR3 loop: CASSPSGRASDTQYF. In DNA, the CDR3 is TGTGCCAGCAGCCCATCAGGGAGGGCCTCAGATACGCAGTATTTT.

The V and J genes are TRBV10-3 and TRBJ2-1; 7 bases align to TRBD1. The CDR3 runs 16 residues. Germline values: CDR1 ENHRY, CDR2 SYGVKD. Germline trimming cut 2 bases from V and 3 bases from J; bases unmatched to any gene: 7. In nucleotides, the CDR3 is TGTGCCATCAGTGAGGAGACAGGGCCCCGCTACAATGAGCAGTTCTTC. The encoded protein is CAISEETGPRYNEQFF.

J is TRBJ2-1 and V is TRBV7-9; TRBD2 matches at 10 bases. Trimming cost V 5 bases and J 6 bases; bases outside gene matches: 13. CDR3 size: 17 residues. Germline-derived CDR1 and CDR2 are SEHNR and FQNEAQ (reference sequence). CDR3 region: CASSPGGSGRFRNEQFF. In DNA, the CDR3 is TGTGCCAGCAGCCCAGGGGGTAGCGGGAGGTTCCGCAATGAGCAGTTCTTC.

J is TRBJ2-5 and V is TRBV6-6, with D possibly matching TRBD1 (6 bases). The V and J ends lost 2 bases and 2 bases respectively, with 12 bases between them. This CDR3 region has 15 residues. Germline loops: CDR1 MNHNY, CDR2 SVGAGI (reference sequence). The CDR3 nucleotides read TGTGCCAGCAGTTACGGGGGACAAAATCAAGAGACCCAGTACTTC. Amino acids: CASSYGGQNQETQYF.